This TCR beta chain originates from a study of early T cells in non-severe SARS-CoV-2 infection. TCRdb reprocessed the 5' RACE reads via MiXCR and lists one record per CDR3 protein. The repertoire consists of tens of thousands of distinct CDR3 sequences, with roughly 4% occurring once and the leading ten covering about a tenth. In this sample, this clonotype turned up many times. Germline values: CDR1 MNHEY, CDR2 SMNVEV (reference sequence). Between the trimmed V and J ends, which lost 3 bases and 4 bases, there was a span of 7 bases. The CDR3 covers 13 residues. This chain links TRBV27 with TRBJ1-5; maybe TRBD1 (5 bases). The receptor's source is an adult who was a healthcare worker with PCR-confirmed SARS-CoV-2 infection or an uninfected control (not recorded which). The specimen sequenced was whole blood. The CDR3 is CASSFRANQPQHF. The CDR3 nucleotides read TGTGCCAGCAGTTTCAGGGCGAATCAGCCCCAGCATTTT.